The clone carrying this TCR beta chain was counted a few times. Its antigen is not known. This record belongs to a study of T cell repertoires in cytomegalovirus infection. Study-wide findings and caveats: The ex vivo response showed dominance by HLA-C-restricted CMV-specific TCR beta clonotypes.

The V gene's germline CDR1 is WNHNN and CDR2 SYGVQD (reference sequence). V was cut by 5 bases and J by 5 bases, with 20 bases left in between. This CDR3 has 16 amino acids. TCRdb reprocessed the reads via MiXCR and lists one record per CDR3 protein. The sample shows around 280,000 distinct CDR3 sequences, roughly a tenth of them seen only once. Sequences were obtained from PBMCs. The sequence came from a human donor in good health (CMV status not recorded). Some clones in this sample may be carry-over from other donors' samples. The chain carries TRBV10-1 and TRBJ2-3; D possibly uses TRBD1 or TRBD2 (5 bases each). The CDR3 DNA reads TGCGCCAGCAGTTTATCCCGGGGCATGAATAAAGATACGCAGTATTTT. Its protein product is CASSLSRGMNKDTQYF.